This T cell receptor beta chain comes out of a study of shared clonotypes between healthy human individuals. Study-wide context: Three plates each covered CD4 naive and memory; CD8 naive two, CD8 memory one.

The CDR3 spans 16 residues. The junction had 6 bases not matched to a gene; V was cut back by 1 base and J by 4 bases. Germline lookup yields CDR1 MDHEN and CDR2 SYDVKM. The method was immunoSEQ multiplex PCR; TCRdb's version includes in-frame clones alone and lacks a portion of them. In the table there are around 1.9 million clones, 90% to 95% of which are singletons. Study-level results: In this cohort, only blood was sampled, and tissue repertoires likely differ. Naive CD4 clonotype sharing across a handful of donors was 4.5% to 6%.

With respect to this clone: The antigen is undetermined.

As defined, naive CD8 cells were CD45RO-negative and positively selected for CCR7, with terminally differentiated effector memory CD45RA+ cells excluded. The material sequenced was naive CD8+ T cells from PBMCs. The gene calls are TRBV28 and TRBJ2-3, with 9 bases lining up with TRBD2. This sequence originates from a man younger than 35 in good health. Some clones in this sample may be carry-over from other donors' samples. The chain's CDR3 is CASSLSAGGPSDTQYF. CDR3 sequence (DNA): TGTGCCAGCAGTTTATCTGCGGGAGGGCCATCAGATACGCAGTATTTT.